Each of the 25 T cell receptor beta chains below was sequenced from the same sample in a study of T cells after yellow fever vaccination (dated by TCRdb to the late 2010s). What the treatment or condition label conveys for this sample: live attenuated yellow fever vaccine strain. Library prep was done by 5' RACE. Data came from an Illumina HiSeq 2500. TCRdb took the public reads, trimmed them with fastp at Q25, ran MiXCR for clone calling and kept in-frame beta chains. Entries are consolidated by CDR3 protein sequence, retaining the most common genes and DNA. This sample has approximately 550,000 distinct CDR3 sequences in its table, and around 21% of those were observed once. The ten largest account for over 11% of the sample. The source was PBMCs, collected 15 days after the yellow fever booster vaccination. The receptors stem from a man aged 30 to 45 who received the YFV17D yellow fever vaccine.

V usage is TRBV7-2 and J usage is TRBJ1-5, with 8 bases lining up with TRBD1. The CDR3 has 15 amino acids. After removal of 5 bases from V and 8 bases from J, the junction contained 11 bases not matched to a gene. Germline V gives CDR1 SGHTA, CDR2 FQGNSA. DNA for the CDR3: TGTGCCAGCAGCCCGTCAGGGGGCGAGTGGAAGCCCCAGCATTTT. Its protein is CASSPSGGEWKPQHF.

This clonotype was seen only a few times. J is TRBJ2-1 and V is TRBV5-1; D may be TRBD2 (6 bases). V was cut by 3 bases and J by 8 bases, with 15 bases left in between. This CDR3 region has 14 residues. Germline V gives CDR1 SGHRS, CDR2 YFSETQ. The CDR3 region has the DNA TGCGCCAGCAGCTGGGGAGGCCCAGCCGATGAGCAGTTCTTC. This translates into CASSWGGPADEQFF.

This clonotype was counted a few times. The V call is TRBV6-2 or TRBV6-3, the J call TRBJ2-3; the match to TRBD1 covers 7 bases. CDR3 size: 17 residues. CDR1 and CDR2 from the germline V gene are MNHEY and SVGEGT. Trimming removed 5 bases from V and 0 bases from J; junction bases left unmatched: 11. The CDR3 spells CASSKTTPGQSTDTQYF. CDR3 DNA: TGTGCCAGCAGTAAAACAACACCGGGACAGAGCACAGATACGCAGTATTTT.

The chain is built from TRBV2 and TRBJ2-1; 7 nucleotides agree with TRBD2. V trimming: 4 bases; J trimming: 7 bases; junction bases outside the gene matches: 4. This CDR3 region has 13 residues. The V gene's germline CDR1 is SNHLY and CDR2 FYNNEI. CDR3 residues: CASSVKAGNEQFF. DNA of the CDR3: TGTGCCAGCAGTGTAAAAGCGGGGAATGAGCAGTTCTTC.

V usage is TRBV6-2 or TRBV6-3 and J usage is TRBJ2-7, with 9 bases that match TRBD1. Trimming removed 6 bases from V and 5 bases from J; junction bases left unmatched: 11. The CDR3 length is 15 residues. In germline, CDR1 is MNHEY, CDR2 SVGEGT. DNA of the CDR3: TGTGCCAGCAGCAGCTCGGACAGGGGTGGGCACGAGCAGTACTTC. Residues: CASSSSDRGGHEQYF.

The chain uses TRBV12-3 or TRBV12-4 and TRBJ2-3, with 7 bases lining up with TRBD2. V gave up 1 base and J gave up 4 bases; unmatched junction bases: 5. The CDR3 contains 15 residues. The CDR3 is CASSLGTSPSDTQYF. In nucleotides, the CDR3 is TGTGCCAGCAGTTTAGGGACTAGTCCGTCAGATACGCAGTATTTT.

This clonotype has a handful of counts. One end of the junction varies from germline; a read error may be responsible. V is TRBV18 and J is TRBJ1-1; possible D gene TRBD1, 5 bases. The germline gives CDR1 KGHSH, CDR2 LQKENI. The CDR3 has 16 residues. The CDR3 here is CASSPPSTATNIEAFF. The CDR3 DNA reads as TGTGCCAGCTCACCACCGTCGACAGCTACGAACATTGAAGCTTTCTTT.

This chain links TRBV9 with TRBJ2-7; 12 bases are shared with TRBD2. Germline CDR1 SGDLS, CDR2 YYNGEE. This CDR3 is 15 amino acids long. With 2 bases clipped from V and 2 bases from J, the junction kept 2 bases outside the gene matches. CDR3 sequence reads: CASSVGLAGPYEQYF. CDR3 nucleotide sequence: TGTGCCAGCAGCGTTGGACTAGCGGGGCCCTACGAGCAGTACTTC. The variable domain in full, with the rest retrieved from reference TRBV9 and TRBJ2-7, is DSGVTQTPKHLITATGQRVTLRCSPRSGDLSVYWYQQSLDQGLQFLIQYYNGEERAKGNILERFSAQQFPDLHSELNLSSLELGDSALYFCASSVGLAGPYEQYFGPGTRLTVT.

This rearrangement joins TRBV20-1 to TRBJ2-1; 8 nucleotides match TRBD2. This CDR3 is built from 14 residues. CDR1 is DFQATT and CDR2 is SNEGSKA in the germline V gene (reference sequence). Losses at the gene ends were 3 bases for V and 1 base for J; bases not matched to a gene: 2. In DNA, the CDR3 is TGCAGTGCTAGCGGGAGGGCTTCCTACAATGAGCAGTTCTTC. Translating gives CSASGRASYNEQFF.

A few counts support this clonotype. V and J are TRBV19 and TRBJ2-5; 15 bases align to TRBD2. Trimming cost V 8 bases and J 2 bases; bases outside gene matches: 3. Germline V gene lookup returns CDR1 LNHDA and CDR2 SQIVND (reference sequence). The CDR3 runs to 15 residues. CDR3 in amino acids: CASGTSGRWQETQYF. For the CDR3, the DNA is TGTGCCAGTGGGACTAGCGGGAGGTGGCAAGAGACCCAGTACTTC.

This clonotype was seen only a few times. V usage is TRBV15 and J usage is TRBJ2-7, with D maybe TRBD2 (5 bases). Germline V gene data show CDR1 as LNHNV and CDR2 as YYDKDF (reference sequence). The V end lost 7 bases, the J end lost 6 bases, and 16 bases lay between the germline ends. The CDR3 has 13 amino acids. CDR3: CATIPKGACEQYF. CDR3 nucleotide sequence: TGTGCCACCATCCCGAAGGGAGCGTGCGAGCAGTACTTC.

This chain links TRBV11-2 with TRBJ2-7; 7 bases fit TRBD1. This CDR3 has 14 amino acids. Germline CDR1 and CDR2: SGHAT and FQNNGV. Trimming removed 5 bases from V and 3 bases from J; junction bases left unmatched: 7. DNA for the CDR3: TGTGCCAGCAGCAAAGGGACAGCAAACTACGAGCAGTACTTC. It is translated as CASSKGTANYEQYF.

The chain uses TRBV29-1 and TRBJ2-3, with 7 bases fitting TRBD1. V shed 4 bases and J 0 bases; nucleotides not matched to a gene: 4. The CDR3 totals 14 residues. Germline V gene sequence: CDR1 SQVTM, CDR2 ANQGSEA. CDR3 sequence (DNA): TGCAGCGTTGGGACAGGATCTAGCACAGATACGCAGTATTTT. Protein product: CSVGTGSSTDTQYF.

The chain joins TRBV7-2 to TRBJ2-1; 8 positions match TRBD2. Germline V lookup: CDR1 SGHTA, CDR2 FQGNSA. CDR3 length equals 16 residues. With V trimmed by 5 bases and J by 8 bases, 14 bases remained unmatched. DNA of the CDR3: TGTGCCAGCAGCCCGCGGGGGAGCGGGAGAAGCGATGAGCAGTTCTTC. The encoded protein is CASSPRGSGRSDEQFF.

The chain carries TRBV5-4 and TRBJ2-5; the D gene could be TRBD1 or TRBD2 (5 bases each). The CDR3 totals 15 residues. Trimming stripped 1 base from V and 0 bases from J, with 10 bases between. Germline V lookup: CDR1 SGHNT, CDR2 YYREEE (reference sequence). This chain's CDR3 is CASSLKGTNQETQYF. The CDR3, as DNA: TGTGCCAGCAGCTTGAAGGGGACGAACCAAGAGACCCAGTACTTC. Based on the CDR3 plus reference TRBV5-4 and TRBJ2-5, the full variable domain is ETGVTQSPTHLIKTRGQQVTLRCSSQSGHNTVSWYQQALGQGPQFIFQYYREEENGRGNFPPRFSGLQFPNYSSELNVNALELDDSALYLCASSLKGTNQETQYFGPGTRLLVL.

V and J are TRBV3-1 and TRBJ1-2; 7 bases agree with TRBD1. Looked up from germline, CDR1 is LGHDT and CDR2 is YNNKEL (reference sequence). The trim removed 8 bases at V and 1 base at J, leaving 7 bases unmatched. The CDR3 has 14 amino acids. CDR3 amino acids: CASAGTELNYGYTF. CDR3 DNA sequence: TGTGCCAGCGCTGGGACAGAACTTAACTATGGCTACACCTTC.

This clonotype was counted only a few times. This sequence joins TRBV5-1 and TRBJ2-7; D is ambiguous. CDR3 size: 12 residues. The germline V gene encodes CDR1 SGHRS and CDR2 YFSETQ. V shed 7 bases and J shed 2 bases, with 10 bases lying between them. This chain's CDR3 is CASGQSPYEQYF. Written as DNA, the CDR3 is TGCGCCAGCGGGCAGTCTCCCTACGAGCAGTACTTC.

This clonotype was observed a few times. This chain connects TRBV27 to TRBJ1-1, with a weak D call TRBD1 (6 bases). This CDR3 spans 13 amino acids. Germline lookup yields CDR1 MNHEY and CDR2 SMNVEV (reference sequence). V lost 2 bases and J lost 4, with 8 bases in between. CDR3 DNA: TGTGCCAGCAGTTTAGGGGGGCTCACTGAAGCTTTCTTT. This encodes CASSLGGLTEAFF.

J is TRBJ2-7 and V is TRBV27; 7 bases are shared with TRBD2. The CDR3 consists of 13 residues. Trimming at V came to 2 bases and at J to 8 bases, leaving 6 bases not matched to a gene. Per germline, CDR1 MNHEY and CDR2 SMNVEV (reference sequence). Here the CDR3 DNA reads TGTGCCAGCAGTTTAAGGGAGGGGCGGAAGCAGTACTTC. Amino acids: CASSLREGRKQYF.

This clonotype has more than one count but fewer than ten. CDR3 in amino acids: CASSPGSRNLYEQYF. For the CDR3, the DNA is TGTGCCAGCTCACCGGGATCCAGAAATCTCTACGAGCAGTACTTC. The chain links TRBV18 to TRBJ2-7; D gene ambiguous. Germline CDR1 reads KGHSH; CDR2 reads LQKENI. Trimming left V 3 bases short and J 3 bases short, with 15 bases between. The CDR3 has 15 amino acids.

The J gene is TRBJ2-1, the V gene TRBV9, with a possible D match to TRBD2 (5 bases). The CDR3 has 15 residues. Germline loops: CDR1 SGDLS, CDR2 YYNGEE. Trimming took 4 bases from V and 8 from J, leaving 19 bases between them. The CDR3 DNA is TGTGCCAGCAGCTTGGTGGCAGGAGAGGGTTATGAGCAGTTCTTC. Its protein is CASSLVAGEGYEQFF.

Only a few counts were recorded for this clonotype. The chain recombines TRBV12-3 or TRBV12-4 with TRBJ1-6; the D gene is possibly TRBD1 (5 bases). The CDR3 length is 15 residues. The germline V and J ends were trimmed by 5 bases and 7 bases, with 15 bases remaining between them. The CDR3 DNA sequence: TGTGCCAGCAGTGCCACCTTTGGGGCAAATTCACCCCTCCACTTT. This sequence encodes CASSATFGANSPLHF.

V usage is TRBV7-9 and J usage is TRBJ2-5; perhaps TRBD1 as D (5 bases). V lost 5 bases and J lost 5, with 12 bases in between. Germline-derived CDR1 and CDR2 are SEHNR and FQNEAQ (reference sequence). The CDR3 is 13 amino acids. CDR3 nucleotide sequence: TGTGCCAGCAGCCGCAGGGTCGGGGAGACCCAGTACTTC. Its translation: CASSRRVGETQYF.

The chain is built from TRBV12-3 or TRBV12-4 and TRBJ2-5; 7 bases fit TRBD1. Trimming took 5 bases from V and 3 from J; bases not matched to a gene: 3. The CDR3 has 13 residues. CDR3 DNA sequence: TGTGCCAGCAGTAATACAGGGGAAGAGACCCAGTACTTC. Amino acids: CASSNTGEETQYF.

This chain uses TRBV6-2 or TRBV6-3 with TRBJ2-1, with D unresolved. Between the trimmed V and J ends, which lost 4 bases and 9 bases, there was a span of 13 bases. Germline V CDR1 and CDR2: MNHEY, SVGEGT. The CDR3 is 13 amino acids. The chain's CDR3 is CASSWASVGEQFF. The CDR3 coding sequence is TGTGCCAGCAGTTGGGCGTCAGTCGGTGAGCAGTTCTTC.